These T cell receptor beta chains were read from a single sample in a study of blood T cell repertoires in COVID-19. Generated by immunoSEQ multiplex PCR, the TCRdb table keeps only in-frame clones and is missing some. In the table there are under 200,000 clones, around 84% of which are singletons. What was sequenced was peripheral blood. The receptors stem from a man between 25 and 39 years old with active or convalescent COVID-19. CDR3s include the opening cysteine and the closing phenylalanine or tryptophan. The D gene is left open where the match is weak. For some rows the clone size is stated as once, few or many, or as a class when expanded; others skip it.

cdr3_aa,cdr3_nt,v_call,d_call,clone_size,j_call
CAIKQGEIQETQYF,TGTGCCATCAAACAGGGGGAAATACAAGAGACCCAGTACTTC,TRBV10-3,TRBD1,many,TRBJ2-5
CASSLELGQPQHF,TGTGCCAGCAGCTTAGAACTAGGGCAGCCCCAGCATTTT,TRBV11-2,-,-,TRBJ1-5
CASSFPGDQPQHF,TGTGCCAGTAGTTTCCCGGGAGATCAGCCCCAGCATTTT,TRBV19,-,-,TRBJ1-5
CASSANRENTEAFF,TGTGCCAGCAGCGCAAACAGGGAAAACACTGAAGCTTTCTTT,TRBV7-8,-,-,TRBJ1-1
CASSPTASSSSHEQFF,TGTGCCAGCAGCCCTACGGCTAGCTCATCCTCGCATGAGCAGTTCTTC,TRBV7-2,-,-,TRBJ2-1
CASSPFVGTDTQYF,TGTGCCAGCAGTCCCTTTGTCGGCACAGATACGCAGTATTTT,TRBV7-9,-,-,TRBJ2-3
CASSPLLSEGTGEAFF,TGTGCCAGCTCACCACTACTATCAGAGGGGACAGGGGAAGCTTTCTTT,TRBV18,TRBD1,-,TRBJ1-1
CASSYSRGSYGYTF,TGTGCCAGCAGTTACTCGAGGGGGTCCTATGGCTACACCTTC,TRBV6-5,-,-,TRBJ1-2
CASSQGGFHNEQFF,TGCGCCAGCAGCCAAGGAGGTTTCCACAATGAGCAGTTCTTC,TRBV4-1,-,-,TRBJ2-1
CASSADRVGYNEQFF,TGTGCCAGCAGCGCAGACAGGGTGGGATACAATGAGCAGTTCTTC,TRBV7-3,TRBD1,-,TRBJ2-1
CASSVAKGGDYGYTF,TGTGCCAGCAGCGTAGCTAAGGGAGGGGACTATGGCTACACCTTC,TRBV9,-,-,TRBJ1-2
CATSDPGTRGEQFF,TGTGCCACCAGTGACCCCGGGACTAGGGGTGAGCAGTTCTTC,TRBV24-1,TRBD2,-,TRBJ2-1
CASSQAEGVNEKLFF,TGCGCCAGCAGCCAAGCGGAGGGTGTCAATGAAAAACTGTTTTTT,TRBV4-1,-,-,TRBJ1-4
CASVQGSSYEQYF,TGTGCCAGCGTACAGGGGAGCTCCTACGAGCAGTACTTC,TRBV11-3,TRBD1,-,TRBJ2-7
CASSEPRQGGEGDTQYF,TGTGCCAGCAGCGAGCCCCGACAGGGGGGCGAGGGAGATACGCAGTATTTT,TRBV9,TRBD1,-,TRBJ2-3
CASSLRVGSSYNEQFF,TGCGCCAGCAGCTTACGGGTTGGGAGCTCCTACAATGAGCAGTTCTTC,TRBV5-1,-,-,TRBJ2-1
CAWSPDSSSGNTIYF,TGTGCCTGGAGTCCGGACAGCAGTTCTGGAAACACCATATATTTT,TRBV30,-,-,TRBJ1-3
CASSFTQGAHTEAFF,TGCGCCAGCAGTTTTACCCAGGGGGCCCACACTGAAGCTTTCTTT,TRBV5-1,TRBD1,-,TRBJ1-1
CASSQEGGMRGELFF,TGTGCCAGCAGCCAAGAAGGCGGGATGAGGGGGGAGCTGTTTTTT,TRBV3-1/TRBV3-2,-,-,TRBJ2-2
CASTLIPGLAGQSEQFF,TGTGCCAGCACCTTGATCCCGGGACTAGCGGGGCAAAGTGAGCAGTTCTTC,TRBV11-2,TRBD2,once,TRBJ2-1
CASIEQGPSGGSYGYTF,TGTGCCAGTATTGAGCAAGGGCCGTCCGGGGGGTCCTATGGCTACACCTTC,TRBV19,-,-,TRBJ1-2
CASRLERSSYNSPLHF,TGCGCCAGCAGGCTCGAGAGGAGCTCCTATAATTCACCCCTCCACTTT,TRBV10-2,-,-,TRBJ1-6
CASSYSPGSNTEAFF,TGTGCCAGCAGTTACTCGCCAGGGTCGAACACTGAAGCTTTCTTT,TRBV6-5,-,-,TRBJ1-1
CASSSGTNTGELFF,TGTGCCAGCAGTTCCGGTACGAACACCGGGGAGCTGTTTTTT,TRBV28,-,-,TRBJ2-2
CASSLGQGAGEKLFF,TGTGCCAGCAGTTTAGGGCAGGGGGCAGGTGAAAAACTGTTTTTT,TRBV28,TRBD1,-,TRBJ1-4
CASSRQGNGELFF,TGTGCCAGCAGCCGTCAGGGGAACGGGGAGCTGTTTTTT,TRBV3-1/TRBV3-2,-,-,TRBJ2-2
CASRKTSNYGYTF,TGTGCCAGCAGAAAGACATCCAACTATGGCTACACCTTC,TRBV27,-,-,TRBJ1-2
CASSLNRAAEAFF,TGTGCCAGCAGCTTAAACAGGGCTGCTGAAGCTTTCTTT,TRBV3-1/TRBV3-2,-,once,TRBJ1-1
CAISESRSDVGYGYTF,TGTGCCATCAGTGAATCGCGGTCAGACGTAGGCTATGGCTACACCTTC,TRBV10-3,-,few,TRBJ1-2
CASSYPPGDYEQYF,TGTGCCAGCAGTTACCCCCCGGGGGACTACGAGCAGTACTTC,TRBV6-6,-,-,TRBJ2-7
CASSDSGQSAQYF,TGTGCCAGCAGTGACTCCGGACAATCGGCGCAGTATTTT,TRBV6-4,-,-,TRBJ2-3
CASSRQDRGRADGYTF,TGTGCCAGCAGCCGCCAGGACAGGGGGCGCGCCGATGGCTACACCTTC,TRBV3-1/TRBV3-2,TRBD1,few,TRBJ1-2
CASSYRQATTGGYTF,TGTGCCAGCAGTTATAGACAGGCGACGACCGGTGGCTACACCTTC,TRBV6-5,-,-,TRBJ1-2
CASSVASGTHNEQFF,TGTGCCAGCAGCGTTGCTTCCGGGACACACAATGAGCAGTTCTTC,TRBV9,-,-,TRBJ2-1
CASSYAGGSLSYNEQFF,TGTGCCAGTAGTTACGCGGGGGGCTCTCTCTCCTACAATGAGCAGTTCTTC,TRBV19,TRBD2,-,TRBJ2-1
CASSQVVASGVGTQYF,TGTGCCAGCAGCCAAGTCGTGGCTAGCGGGGTGGGGACCCAGTACTTC,TRBV3-1/TRBV3-2,TRBD2,few,TRBJ2-5
CASSRELTMNTEAFF,TGTGCCAGTAGTCGGGAGCTTACTATGAACACTGAAGCTTTCTTT,TRBV19,-,-,TRBJ1-1
CASSSGGNTEAFF,TGTGCCAGCAGTTCGGGGGGGAACACTGAAGCTTTCTTT,TRBV12-3/TRBV12-4,-,-,TRBJ1-1
CATSARENTEAFF,TGTGCCACCAGCGCCCGGGAGAACACTGAAGCTTTCTTT,TRBV15,-,-,TRBJ1-1
CASSLSDSLSSYEQYF,TGTGCCAGCAGCTTATCAGACAGCCTCAGCTCCTACGAGCAGTACTTC,TRBV5-4,-,-,TRBJ2-7
CASSYDRGYSGSYNEQFF,TGTGCCAGCAGTTACGACAGGGGGTATTCAGGCTCCTACAATGAGCAGTTCTTC,TRBV6-2/TRBV6-3,TRBD1,-,TRBJ2-1
CSVVGANTEAFF,TGCAGCGTTGTGGGGGCGAACACTGAAGCTTTCTTT,TRBV29-1,-,-,TRBJ1-1
CASSKRYGYTF,TGTGCCAGCAGCAAGAGGTATGGCTACACCTTC,TRBV5-6,-,-,TRBJ1-2
CASSPLQGTNTEAFF,TGTGCCAGCAGCCCTCTCCAGGGGACGAACACTGAAGCTTTCTTT,TRBV9,-,-,TRBJ1-1
CASSLAPQAEQPQHF,TGTGCCAGCAGCTTGGCCCCTCAGGCCGAGCAGCCCCAGCATTTT,TRBV5-5,-,few,TRBJ1-5